This TCR beta chain emerged from a study of blood T cell repertoires in COVID-19. The CDR3 length is 15 residues. The V gene end was trimmed by 3 bases and the J gene end by 9 bases; junction bases not matched to a gene: 8. Per the germline V gene, CDR1 is SNHLY and CDR2 is FYNNEI. Sequencing was performed with immunoSEQ multiplex PCR; in TCRdb, only in-frame clones are kept and a portion is missing. Among about 240,000 clones, around 85% were seen once, and the ten largest hold 6.2%. The genes are TRBV2 and TRBJ2-1; 10 positions match TRBD2. This receptor was identified in a man aged 55 to 70 with acute or convalescent COVID-19. Sequencing was done on a sample of peripheral blood. The DNA of the CDR3 is TGTGCCAGCAGTGAGCGGCTAGCGGGAGACGGTGAGCAGTTCTTC. Translation gives CASSERLAGDGEQFF.